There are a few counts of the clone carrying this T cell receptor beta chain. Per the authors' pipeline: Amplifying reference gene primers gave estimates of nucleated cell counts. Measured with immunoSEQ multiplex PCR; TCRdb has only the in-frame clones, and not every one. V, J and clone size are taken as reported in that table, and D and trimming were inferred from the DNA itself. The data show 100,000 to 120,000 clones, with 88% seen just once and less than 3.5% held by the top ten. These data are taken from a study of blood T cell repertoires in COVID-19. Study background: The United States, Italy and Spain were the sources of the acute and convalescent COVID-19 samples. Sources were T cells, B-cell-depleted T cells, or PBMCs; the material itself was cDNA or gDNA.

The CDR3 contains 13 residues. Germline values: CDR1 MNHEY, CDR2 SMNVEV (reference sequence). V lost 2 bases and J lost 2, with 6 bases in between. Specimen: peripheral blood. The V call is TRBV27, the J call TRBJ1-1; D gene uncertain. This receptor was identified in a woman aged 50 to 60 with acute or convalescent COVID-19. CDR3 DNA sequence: TGTGCCAGCAGTTTAGGAGAAAACACTGAAGCTTTCTTT. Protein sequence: CASSLGENTEAFF.